Below, 29 T cell receptor beta chains from the same sample are listed, as sequenced in a study of blood T cells in healthy people across ages. Next came a second PCR, run for about 6 to 12 cycles, which used a sample-barcoded 5' primer along with a J-beta primer mix. TCRdb ran MiXCR on the 5' RACE reads and lists one entry per CDR3 protein. The sample records hundreds of thousands of distinct CDR3 sequences, about 56% being singletons. Sequencing was performed on blood. Receptor source: a man aged 35 to 55 in good health.

The V and J genes are TRBV27 and TRBJ2-3, with D perhaps TRBD2 (6 bases). The CDR3 has 15 amino acids. Germline CDR1 and CDR2: MNHEY and SMNVEV (reference sequence). The ends were cut back, 5 bases at V and 4 bases at J, with 16 bases in the middle. The CDR3 DNA reads TGTGCCAGCAGTCCTGACGGGAGAGCCCCAGATACGCAGTATTTT. It is translated as CASSPDGRAPDTQYF.

The rearrangement joins TRBV3-1 to TRBJ2-5, with 8 bases matching TRBD2. CDR1 LGHDT and CDR2 YNNKEL come from the germline V gene (reference sequence). This CDR3 is 15 amino acids long. V was pared by 3 bases and J by 2 bases, with 5 bases of the junction left unmatched. The CDR3 is CASSQLRGAQETQYF. For the CDR3, the DNA is TGTGCCAGCAGCCAGTTGCGGGGGGCGCAAGAGACCCAGTACTTC.

The rearrangement uses TRBV5-5 and TRBJ2-3; 7 bases map to TRBD1. Germline lookup yields CDR1 SGHKS and CDR2 YYEKEE (reference sequence). The CDR3 spans 16 residues. Germline trimming cut 0 bases from V and 3 bases from J; bases unmatched to any gene: 7. The CDR3 reads CASSLVQGWATDTQYF. The CDR3 bases are TGTGCCAGCAGCTTGGTACAGGGGTGGGCAACAGATACGCAGTATTTT.

The chain has TRBV9 and TRBJ2-3; 10 nucleotides line up with TRBD1. Unmatched junction bases numbered 9, after V lost 3 bases and J lost 2 bases. Germline V CDR1 and CDR2: SGDLS, YYNGEE. The CDR3 consists of 17 residues. The DNA for the CDR3 is TGTGCCAGCAGCGCTAGACCGGGACAGGGGTTCACAGATACGCAGTATTTT. It specifies CASSARPGQGFTDTQYF.

V usage is TRBV6-1 and J usage is TRBJ2-4, with 9 bases fitting TRBD1. Per germline, CDR1 MNHNS and CDR2 SASEGT. V gave up 2 bases and J gave up 9 bases; unmatched junction bases: 17. The CDR3 extends over 18 amino acids. The chain's CDR3 is CASSESSTGGVSWTIQYF. The CDR3 DNA reads TGTGCCAGCAGTGAAAGTAGTACAGGGGGCGTATCTTGGACCATTCAGTACTTC.

The table lists this clonotype with a few counts. V gene TRBV4-2 combines with J gene TRBJ2-2; 7 nucleotides agree with TRBD2. CDR1 is LGHNA and CDR2 is YNFKEQ in the germline V gene. The V gene end was trimmed by 2 bases and the J gene end by 6 bases; junction bases not matched to a gene: 9. This CDR3 spans 16 amino acids. CDR3: CASSQTDGTTAGELFF. Here the CDR3 DNA reads TGTGCCAGCAGCCAAACAGACGGGACTACAGCCGGGGAGCTGTTTTTT.

The J gene is TRBJ1-2, the V gene TRBV7-2, with 8 bases that match TRBD1. The CDR3 consists of 15 residues. The V gene's germline CDR1 is SGHTA and CDR2 FQGNSA. The V segment lost 4 bases and the J segment 2 bases; nucleotides outside the gene matches: 6. The CDR3: CASSSGQGRNYGYTF. Written as DNA, the CDR3 is TGTGCCAGCAGCTCCGGACAGGGCCGCAACTATGGCTACACCTTC.

The chain combines TRBV10-3 with TRBJ2-6, with a possible D match to TRBD2 (5 bases). This CDR3 is built from 18 residues. Germline assignment: CDR1 ENHRY and CDR2 SYGVKD. Between the trimmed V and J ends, which lost 3 bases and 1 base, there was a span of 16 bases. The CDR3 DNA is TGTGCCATCAGTGATGTTCCGACTACCGTATCTGGGGCCAACGTCCTGACTTTC. Translating gives CAISDVPTTVSGANVLTF.

In this sample, this clonotype turned up a few times. The chain uses TRBV29-1 and TRBJ2-7; TRBD2 agrees at 14 bases. The germline V gene encodes CDR1 SQVTM and CDR2 ANQGSEA. This CDR3 has 13 amino acids. The ends lost 7 bases at V and 3 bases at J; junction bases unmatched: 2. CDR3 coding DNA: TGCAGCGGGACTAGCGGGAGGAGCTACGAGCAGTACTTC. Its protein product is CSGTSGRSYEQYF.

The V gene is TRBV2, the J gene TRBJ2-1; no reliable D call. CDR1 and CDR2 (germline): SNHLY, FYNNEI. The length of the CDR3 is 13 residues. Trimming shortened V by 1 base and J by 4 bases, and 5 bases separated the two germline ends. CDR3 loop: CASSEVGYNEQFF. For the CDR3, the DNA is TGTGCCAGCAGTGAAGTGGGTTACAATGAGCAGTTCTTC.

The J gene is TRBJ1-4, the V gene TRBV28; D is ambiguous. CDR1 MDHEN and CDR2 SYDVKM come from the germline V gene. The CDR3 has 14 residues. With 4 bases removed from V and 8 bases from J, the gap between germline ends came to 14 bases. CDR3 in amino acids: CASSSPGSQEKLFF. In DNA, the CDR3 is TGTGCCAGCAGTTCCCCGGGATCTCAGGAAAAACTGTTTTTT.

Concerning this clonotype itself: At one end the junction does not follow the germline gene, possibly because of a read error. This chain joins TRBV20-1 and TRBJ1-5; TRBD1 agrees at 7 bases. The CDR3 is made up of 15 amino acids. The V gene's germline CDR1 is DFQATT and CDR2 SNEGSKA (reference sequence). The CDR3 here is CSAREETGVNQPPHF. In DNA form, the CDR3 reads TGCAGTGCTAGAGAAGAAACAGGGGTTAATCAGCCCCCGCATTTT.

The gene calls are TRBV28 and TRBJ2-7; D may be TRBD1 (6 bases). Germline V gene data show CDR1 as MDHEN and CDR2 as SYDVKM. The CDR3 is 15 residues long. V was trimmed by 6 bases and J by 3 bases, leaving 18 bases between them. The CDR3 loop is CASRKPTGELYEQYF. DNA for the CDR3: TGTGCCAGCAGAAAGCCGACAGGAGAACTCTACGAGCAGTACTTC.

V usage is TRBV11-2 and J usage is TRBJ2-2, with D unclear. The germline gives CDR1 SGHAT, CDR2 FQNNGV. V gave up 0 bases and J gave up 2 bases, with 4 bases separating them. CDR3 size: 14 residues. The DNA of the CDR3 is TGTGCCAGCAGCTTAGAACCTAACACCGGGGAGCTGTTTTTT. This sequence encodes CASSLEPNTGELFF.

The rearrangement uses TRBV6-7 and TRBJ1-1; 7 bases match TRBD1. TRBV6-7 is an ORF for which the function is uncertain. CDR3 length: 16 residues. Trimming at V came to 0 bases and at J to 1 base, leaving 5 bases not matched to a gene. The CDR3 loop reads CASSYSVRTGNTEAFF. DNA of the CDR3: TGTGCCAGCAGTTACTCGGTACGGACAGGGAACACTGAAGCTTTCTTT.

The CDR3 loop reads CSANAPGQGAYEQYF. The CDR3 nucleotides read TGCAGTGCTAACGCCCCGGGACAGGGGGCCTACGAGCAGTACTTC. The rearrangement joins TRBV20-1 to TRBJ2-7; 11 bases are shared with TRBD1. CDR3 length: 15 amino acids. The V and J ends lost 4 bases and 2 bases, in that order; junction bases with no gene match: 7. The germline V gene has CDR1 DFQATT and CDR2 SNEGSKA (reference sequence).

This sequence joins TRBV7-2 and TRBJ1-1; 7 nucleotides match TRBD1. Germline CDR1 and CDR2: SGHTA and FQGNSA. Losses at the gene ends were 1 base for V and 8 bases for J; bases not matched to a gene: 7. The length of the CDR3 is 14 residues. DNA for the CDR3: TGTGCCAGCAGCTTAGTGGGGTCAGGGGGAGAAGCTTTCTTT. Protein product: CASSLVGSGGEAFF.

The rearrangement joins TRBV19 to TRBJ1-4; TRBD1 might be the D (5 bases). The CDR3 is 15 amino acids. The germline CDR1 and CDR2 sequences are LNHDA and SQIVND (reference sequence). Trimming removed 9 bases at V and 0 bases at J, with 14 bases between. CDR3 region: CASTGTAATNEKLFF. CDR3 nucleotide sequence: TGTGCCAGCACCGGGACGGCGGCAACTAATGAAAAACTGTTTTTT.

This rearrangement joins TRBV28 to TRBJ2-1; 8 positions agree with TRBD2. Judging by the DNA end, TRBJ2-7 fits better; the J call may be wrong. CDR3 size: 17 residues. CDR1 is MDHEN, CDR2 SYDVKM, per germline. The CDR3 DNA follows: TGTGCCAGCAGTGCCTCGGGCGGGGGGCGAGGGTACAATGAGCAGTACTTC. Protein: CASSASGGGRGYNEQYF.

Turning to this clonotype: One end of the junction does not line up with germline, which may come from a read error. The V and J genes are TRBV29-1 and TRBJ2-5; D unresolved. Germline values: CDR1 SQVTM, CDR2 ANQGSEA. This CDR3 comprises 12 residues. The CDR3 region is CSVDGARETLYF. CDR3 nucleotide sequence: TGCAGCGTTGACGGTGCGAGAGAGACCCTGTACTTC.

This rearrangement joins TRBV14 to TRBJ2-7; 8 nucleotides line up with TRBD1. The end of the DNA is better explained by TRBJ2-4, so the J call may be wrong. CDR3 length equals 14 residues. CDR1 is SGHDN, CDR2 FVKESK, per germline. CDR3 DNA: TGTGCCAGCAGCCAAGACAGGGGGCGTAACATTCAGTACTTC. It specifies CASSQDRGRNIQYF.

A note on this clonotype: The junction differs from germline at one of its ends, possibly a read error. V is TRBV12-5 and J is TRBJ2-3; D ambiguous. Germline values: CDR1 LGHNT, CDR2 FRNRAP. CDR3 size: 12 residues. The CDR3 nucleotides read TGTGCTAGTGGTTTTGCAGCAGATGCGCAGTATTTT. Protein: CASGFAADAQYF.

This chain connects TRBV28 to TRBJ2-4; D unclear. The CDR3 is 12 amino acids. Trimming left V 3 bases short and J 13 bases short, with 13 bases between. Germline CDR1 reads MDHEN; CDR2 reads SYDVKM. CDR3 sequence reads: CASSFGIRVQYF. CDR3 coding DNA: TGTGCCAGCAGTTTCGGCATTCGTGTGCAGTACTTC. Drawing the rest from reference TRBV28 and TRBJ2-4, the complete variable domain is DVKVTQSSRYLVKRTGEKVFLECVQDMDHENMFWYRQDPGLGLRLIYFSYDVKMKEKGDIPEGYSVSREKKERFSLILESASTNQTSMYLCASSFGIRVQYFGAGTRLSVL.

This clonotype was seen a handful of times. The rearrangement joins TRBV4-2 to TRBJ2-6; perhaps TRBD1 as D (6 bases). From germline, CDR1 is LGHNA and CDR2 YNFKEQ. The CDR3 covers 19 residues. V was clipped by 1 base and J by 0 bases, with 16 bases between them. The CDR3 DNA reads as TGTGCCAGCAGCCAAGGGGCAGGGGCTACCAGCTCTGGGGCCAACGTCCTGACTTTC. Protein: CASSQGAGATSSGANVLTF.

The genes are TRBV12-5 and TRBJ2-5; 7 nucleotides match TRBD1. V lost 7 bases to trimming and J lost 11 bases; unmatched junction nucleotides: 19. The CDR3 consists of 15 residues. Germline V lookup: CDR1 LGHNT, CDR2 FRNRAP. The CDR3 nucleotides read TGTGCTAGTGTCTACAGGGGCTTAAGGGCTAATGAGCAGTACTTC. Encoded protein: CASVYRGLRANEQYF.

Concerning this clonotype: A clone one base away is much larger, so this may be a read error. The chain carries TRBV13 and TRBJ2-7; weak D call: TRBD2 (5 bases). The CDR3 loop spans 14 amino acids. The germline V gene encodes CDR1 PRHDT and CDR2 FYEKMQ (reference sequence). V was cut by 4 bases and J by 3 bases, with 13 bases left in between. The CDR3 protein is CASSSATGNYEQYF. DNA of the CDR3: TGTGCCAGCAGCTCCGCTACCGGGAACTACGAGCAGTACTTC.

V and J are TRBV9 and TRBJ2-5; 7 nucleotides match TRBD1. Germline V lookup: CDR1 SGDLS, CDR2 YYNGEE. This CDR3 region has 15 residues. V lost 0 bases and J lost 5; bases outside the gene matches: 7. The CDR3 DNA is TGTGCCAGCAGCGTAGGGACAGGCCTCGGGGAGACCCAGTACTTC. Translation gives CASSVGTGLGETQYF. The full variable domain, rest sourced from reference TRBV9 and TRBJ2-5, is DSGVTQTPKHLITATGQRVTLRCSPRSGDLSVYWYQQSLDQGLQFLIQYYNGEERAKGNILERFSAQQFPDLHSELNLSSLELGDSALYFCASSVGTGLGETQYFGPGTRLLVL.

V and J are TRBV28 and TRBJ2-7, with TRBD1 as a possible D gene (5 bases). Germline V gene lookup returns CDR1 MDHEN and CDR2 SYDVKM. V was cut by 7 bases and J by 6 bases, with 28 bases left in between. The CDR3 consists of 17 residues. CDR3 DNA: TGTGCCAGCAACCCGGGTGGTATAACAGGAAAGTTCTCCGAGCAGTACTTC. It encodes CASNPGGITGKFSEQYF. The entire variable domain, with the rest obtained from reference TRBV28 and TRBJ2-7, is as follows: DVKVTQSSRYLVKRTGEKVFLECVQDMDHENMFWYRQDPGLGLRLIYFSYDVKMKEKGDIPEGYSVSREKKERFSLILESASTNQTSMYLCASNPGGITGKFSEQYFGPGTRLTVT.

This clonotype was detected a few times. The chain links TRBV10-3 to TRBJ1-4; no clear D. Germline V CDR1 and CDR2: ENHRY, SYGVKD. CDR3 length equals 16 residues. V shed 4 bases and J shed 4 bases, with 16 bases lying between them. CDR3 protein: CAISASGVGLNEKLFF. CDR3 nucleotide sequence: TGTGCCATCAGTGCGAGTGGTGTCGGACTTAATGAAAAACTGTTTTTT.